The text below deals with one T cell receptor (beta chain). Its antigen remains unknown. The repertoire was sequenced with immunoSEQ multiplex PCR; TCRdb's copy has only in-frame clones and lacks some. The data show 200,000 to 300,000 clones, more than 75% seen once. Trimming removed 2 bases from V and 2 bases from J, with 17 bases in between. Germline values: CDR1 SGHRS, CDR2 YFSETQ. This CDR3 contains 16 residues. The data derive from a study of cytomegalovirus exposure and HLA in healthy donors. Whole-study results and caveats: The tendency of first-cohort TCR clusters to co-occur in the roughly 110 validation repertoires was the finding of a later analysis. Under in vitro conditions, three CMV-associated chains were confirmed as specific for CMV antigens. Among TCR beta chains, those listed as cytomegalovirus-associated numbered roughly 150.

The rearrangement links TRBV5-1 to TRBJ2-7, with a possible D match to TRBD2 (6 bases). The receptor comes from a woman aged 25 to 45 in good health and CMV-seropositive. Specimen: PBMCs. CDR3 amino acids: CASSFESGYITYEQYF. CDR3 nucleotides: TGCGCCAGCAGCTTCGAAAGCGGGTATATTACCTACGAGCAGTACTTC.